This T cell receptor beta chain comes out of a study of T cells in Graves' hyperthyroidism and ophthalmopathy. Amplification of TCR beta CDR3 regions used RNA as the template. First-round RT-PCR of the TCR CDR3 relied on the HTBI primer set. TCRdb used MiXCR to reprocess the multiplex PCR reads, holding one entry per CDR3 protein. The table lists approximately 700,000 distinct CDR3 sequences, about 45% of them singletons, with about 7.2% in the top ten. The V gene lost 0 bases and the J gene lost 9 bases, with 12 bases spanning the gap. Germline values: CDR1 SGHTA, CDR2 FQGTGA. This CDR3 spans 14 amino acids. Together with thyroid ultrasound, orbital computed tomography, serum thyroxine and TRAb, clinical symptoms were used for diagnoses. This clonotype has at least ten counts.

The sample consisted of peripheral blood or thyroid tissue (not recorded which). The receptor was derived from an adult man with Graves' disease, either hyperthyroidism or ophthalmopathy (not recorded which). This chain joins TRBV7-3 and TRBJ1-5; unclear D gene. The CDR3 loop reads CASSLTATSAPQHF. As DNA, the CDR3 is TGTGCCAGCAGCTTAACGGCAACTTCTGCGCCCCAGCATTTT.